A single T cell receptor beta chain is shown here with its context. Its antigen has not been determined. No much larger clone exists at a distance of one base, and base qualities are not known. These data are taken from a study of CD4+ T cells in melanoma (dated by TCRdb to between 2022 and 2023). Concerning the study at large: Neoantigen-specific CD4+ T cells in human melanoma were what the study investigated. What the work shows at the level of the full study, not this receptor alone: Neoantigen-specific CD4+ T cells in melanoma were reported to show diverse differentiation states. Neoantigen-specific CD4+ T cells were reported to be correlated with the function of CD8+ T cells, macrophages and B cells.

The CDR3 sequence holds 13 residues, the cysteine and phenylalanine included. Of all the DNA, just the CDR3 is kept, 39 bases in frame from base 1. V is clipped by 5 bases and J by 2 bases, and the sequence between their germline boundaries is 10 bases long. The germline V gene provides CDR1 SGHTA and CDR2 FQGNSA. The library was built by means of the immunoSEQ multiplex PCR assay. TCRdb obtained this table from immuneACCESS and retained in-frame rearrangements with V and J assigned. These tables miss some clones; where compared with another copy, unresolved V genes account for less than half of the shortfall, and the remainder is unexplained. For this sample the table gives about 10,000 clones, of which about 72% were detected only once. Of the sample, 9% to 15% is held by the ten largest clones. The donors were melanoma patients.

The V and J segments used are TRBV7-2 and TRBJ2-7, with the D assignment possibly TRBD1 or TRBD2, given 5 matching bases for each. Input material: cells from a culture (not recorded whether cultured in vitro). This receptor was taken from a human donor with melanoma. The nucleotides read TGTGCCAGCAGCCCAATGGGGGCCTACGAGCAGTACTTC. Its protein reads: CASSPMGAYEQYF. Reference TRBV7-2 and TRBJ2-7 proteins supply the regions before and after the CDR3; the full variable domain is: GAGVSQSPSNKVTEKGKDVELRCDPISGHTALYWYRQSLGQGLEFLIYFQGNSAPDKSGLPSDRFSAERTGGSVSTLTIQRTQQEDSAVYLCASSPMGAYEQYFGPGTRLTVT.